The rows below give T cell receptor beta chains drawn from one sample of a study of CD8+CD57+ T cells in acquired aplastic anemia. TCRdb analysed the reads with MiXCR anew, one entry per CDR3 protein. In the table there are about 200,000 distinct CDR3 sequences, 55% to 65% of which are singletons. Sequencing was done on a sample of sorted CD4+, CD8+, or CD8+CD57+ T cells (not recorded which) from PBMCs. All receptors come from a human donor with aplastic anemia. Both conserved end residues are part of each CDR3. D genes are given only for firm matches. Some rows have no size entry. The others give once, few or many, or a class for an expanded clone.

cdr3_nt,cdr3_aa,j_call,d_call,v_call,clone_size
TGTGCCAGCAGCTTAGGTGGACTAGCGGGGCCCTACGAGCAGTACTTC,CASSLGGLAGPYEQYF,TRBJ2-7,TRBD2,TRBV5-5,NA
TGTGCCACCAGTGGTACCAGACAGACTGCCGGGGGCTACACCTTC,CATSGTRQTAGGYTF,TRBJ1-2,NA,TRBV24-1,NA
TGTGCCAGCAGCTTGGTTGGGGGGAGGGATGAGACCCAGTACTTC,CASSLVGGRDETQYF,TRBJ2-5,TRBD2,TRBV7-8,NA
TGTGCCACCAGTCTCGGTGGGACCGGGGAGCTGTTTTTT,CATSLGGTGELFF,TRBJ2-2,NA,TRBV24-1,NA
TGTGCCACCAGCAGCTCCGGGACAGGGCTCGGGGAGCTGTTTTTT,CATSSSGTGLGELFF,TRBJ2-2,TRBD1,TRBV15,few
TGTGCCATCAGTGAAGGACTAGCGGGCTACGAGCAGTACTTC,CAISEGLAGYEQYF,TRBJ2-7,TRBD2,TRBV10-3,NA
TGTGCCAGCAGCGTAGATTTAGGCTCGGGAAAGCAGTACTTC,CASSVDLGSGKQYF,TRBJ2-7,NA,TRBV9,few
TGTGCCACCAGCGCCGGACAGGACACCTACAATGAGCAGTTCTTC,CATSAGQDTYNEQFF,TRBJ2-1,TRBD1,TRBV15,NA
TGTGCTAGCAGCTTAGGGAAGCACCAGAACAATGAGCAGTTCTTC,CASSLGKHQNNEQFF,TRBJ2-1,NA,TRBV7-7,NA
TGCGCCTCCCATGGGGAGCGCACTGAAGCTTTCTTT,CASHGERTEAFF,TRBJ1-1,NA,TRBV5-1,NA
TGTGCCACCGGGACAGGGAACTCCTACGAGCAGTACTTC,CATGTGNSYEQYF,TRBJ2-7,TRBD1,TRBV24-1,NA
TGCAGTGCTAAGATCAGGGCGATGAACACTGAAGCTTTCTTT,CSAKIRAMNTEAFF,TRBJ1-1,NA,TRBV20-1,NA
TGTGCCAGCAAATTTGGGCAGGGAGGGACGTGGGAGCAGTTCTTC,CASKFGQGGTWEQFF,TRBJ2-1,TRBD2,TRBV19,few
TGTGCCAGTAGTGCAAAAGACGGCTCCTATAATTCACCCCTCCACTTT,CASSAKDGSYNSPLHF,TRBJ1-6,NA,TRBV19,NA